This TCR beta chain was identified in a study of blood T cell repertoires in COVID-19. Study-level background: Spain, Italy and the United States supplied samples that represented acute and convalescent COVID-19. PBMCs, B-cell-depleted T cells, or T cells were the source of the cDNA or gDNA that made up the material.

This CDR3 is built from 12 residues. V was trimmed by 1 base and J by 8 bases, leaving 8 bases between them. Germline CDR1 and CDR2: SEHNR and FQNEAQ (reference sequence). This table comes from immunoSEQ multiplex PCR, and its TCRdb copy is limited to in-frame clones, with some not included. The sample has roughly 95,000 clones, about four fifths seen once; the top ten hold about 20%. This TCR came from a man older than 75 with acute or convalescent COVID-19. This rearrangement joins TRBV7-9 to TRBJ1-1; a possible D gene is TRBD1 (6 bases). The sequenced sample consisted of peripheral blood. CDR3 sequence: CASSLGGGEAFF. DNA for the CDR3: TGTGCCAGCAGCTTAGGCGGGGGCGAAGCTTTCTTT.